The 15 T cell receptor beta chains given below trace back to one sample, sequenced in a study of Tregs in tolerant kidney transplant recipients. Clones were read by immunoSEQ multiplex PCR, and TCRdb kept only the in-frame ones, dropping some. The table has around 31,000 clones, approximately 80% seen once; the top ten hold 2% to 2.5%. These receptors' antigens are unknown. Sequencing used Tregs from blood cultured with allogeneic cells. The receptors shown here come from a human donor in good health.

The chain combines TRBV5-1 with TRBJ2-7, with D maybe TRBD2 (6 bases). V was cut by 2 bases and J by 0 bases, with 9 bases left in between. Germline CDR1 reads SGHRS; CDR2 reads YFSETQ. The CDR3 has 14 residues. The CDR3: CASSFGSGSYEQYF. The CDR3 DNA sequence: TGCGCCAGCAGCTTTGGTAGCGGCTCCTACGAGCAGTACTTC.

The CDR3 DNA follows: TGTGCCAGTAGCGAAGACAGGAACTCTGGAAACACCATATATTTT. Protein: CASSEDRNSGNTIYF. The chain has TRBV19 and TRBJ1-3; D is perhaps TRBD1 (6 bases). This CDR3 comprises 15 residues. Germline loops: CDR1 LNHDA, CDR2 SQIVND (reference sequence). Trimming shortened V by 6 bases and J by 0 bases, and 12 bases separated the two germline ends. Complete variable domain (other parts from reference TRBV19 and TRBJ1-3): DGGITQSPKYLFRKEGQNVTLSCEQNLNHDAMYWYRQDPGQGLRLIYYSQIVNDFQKGDIAEGYSVSREKKESFPLTVTSAQKNPTAFYLCASSEDRNSGNTIYFGEGSWLTVV.

This clone has more than one count but fewer than ten. The chain has TRBV10-3 and TRBJ2-2, with 7 bases identical to TRBD1. Losses at the gene ends were 9 bases for V and 4 bases for J; bases not matched to a gene: 17. CDR3 length equals 17 residues. Germline V lookup: CDR1 ENHRY, CDR2 SYGVKD. CDR3 residues: CAISFGTAIPPTGELFF. CDR3 DNA sequence: TGTGCCATTTCATTCGGGACAGCGATCCCCCCCACCGGGGAGCTGTTTTTT.

This sequence joins TRBV14 and TRBJ1-1; unclear D gene. This CDR3 has 14 residues. Germline-derived CDR1 and CDR2 are SGHDN and FVKESK. V was cut by 6 bases and J by 1 base, with 12 bases left in between. CDR3 sequence (DNA): TGTGCCAGCAGTCGAATGGGGTCGAACACTGAAGCTTTCTTT. Residues: CASSRMGSNTEAFF.

The chain uses TRBV2 and TRBJ1-2; D perhaps matches TRBD1 (5 bases). Germline-derived CDR1 and CDR2 are SNHLY and FYNNEI. The CDR3 loop spans 13 amino acids. V was pared by 7 bases and J by 6 bases, with 15 bases between. CDR3 bases: TGTGCCAGCACTCCGGGGCAGGGTGATGGCTACACCTTC. It encodes CASTPGQGDGYTF.

V usage is TRBV27 and J usage is TRBJ1-5, with D unresolved. Germline CDR1 is MNHEY and CDR2 is SMNVEV (reference sequence). The V and J ends lost 10 bases and 3 bases respectively, with 16 bases between them. The CDR3 extends over 14 amino acids. CDR3 region: CATRPGRVNQPQHF. The DNA for the CDR3 is TGTGCCACCAGACCGGGGAGGGTCAATCAGCCCCAGCATTTT.

The chain employs TRBV7-6 and TRBJ1-3; D perhaps matches TRBD1 (5 bases). The V gene's germline CDR1 is SGHVS and CDR2 FNYEAQ. The V end lost 1 base, the J end lost 4 bases, and 17 bases lay between the germline ends. The CDR3 extends over 17 amino acids. CDR3 in DNA: TGTGCCAGCAGCTTAGAGGCTGGGGGTCCTTTGGGAAACACCATATATTTT. Protein product: CASSLEAGGPLGNTIYF.

The chain has TRBV18 and TRBJ1-3; possible D gene TRBD1, 6 bases. Germline CDR1 is KGHSH and CDR2 is LQKENI. V lost 0 bases to trimming and J lost 4 bases, with 10 bases between them. The CDR3 loop spans 15 amino acids. The CDR3 region has the DNA TGTGCCAGCTCACCACCGGGGGCCCAGGGAAACACCATATATTTT. Amino acids: CASSPPGAQGNTIYF.

This clone rates as medium-sized (0.01 to 0.1%). The chain has TRBV5-6 and TRBJ1-3; no definite D call. V dropped 0 bases and J dropped 1 base, with 14 bases sitting between them. Germline V gene sequence: CDR1 SGHDT, CDR2 YYEEEE. There are 17 residues in the CDR3. The CDR3 nucleotides read TGTGCCAGCAGCTTGGCCACAGCAAGCCTTTCTGGAAACACCATATATTTT. Its translation: CASSLATASLSGNTIYF.

The CDR3 is CASKKPNYGYTF. The CDR3 DNA sequence: TGTGCCAGTAAGAAGCCTAACTATGGCTACACCTTC. V gene TRBV19 combines with J gene TRBJ1-2; the D is unclear. This CDR3 comprises 12 residues. Germline assignment: CDR1 LNHDA and CDR2 SQIVND (reference sequence). Trimming shortened V by 7 bases and J by 0 bases, and 6 bases separated the two germline ends.

As DNA, the CDR3 is TGTGCCAGCAGCAAATCGGACAGGGAAGGATTTGAAGCTTTCTTT. It encodes CASSKSDREGFEAFF. This chain joins TRBV21-1 and TRBJ1-1; the D segment call TRBD1 is taken from the table without a DNA check. TRBV21-1 is designated a pseudogene. The CDR3 consists of 15 residues.

The rearrangement uses TRBV6-5 and TRBJ2-3; the match to TRBD2 covers 7 bases. The CDR3 covers 14 residues. Germline V gene lookup returns CDR1 MNHEY and CDR2 SVGAGI. The trim removed 5 bases at V and 6 bases at J, leaving 8 bases unmatched. CDR3 sequence: CASSAPGGVDTQYF. The CDR3 bases are TGTGCCAGCAGTGCGCCGGGGGGTGTGGATACGCAGTATTTT.

This clone showed up just once. The CDR3 nucleotides read TGTGCCAGCAGCTCCCAAGCGGGAGGGCCAGGAGAGCAGTTCTTC. This sequence encodes CASSSQAGGPGEQFF. The rearrangement uses TRBV7-2 and TRBJ2-1; 10 nucleotides match TRBD2. The CDR3 spans 15 residues. The junction had 10 bases not matched to a gene; V was cut back by 4 bases and J by 10 bases. The germline gives CDR1 SGHTA, CDR2 FQGNSA.

J is TRBJ2-7 and V is TRBV30, with 9 bases lining up with TRBD2. Germline V gene sequence: CDR1 GTSNPN, CDR2 SVGIG (reference sequence). This CDR3 has 15 amino acids. V lost 0 bases and J lost 2; bases outside the gene matches: 5. CDR3 coding DNA: TGTGCCTGGAGTGTAACCCTAGCGGGAACCTACGAGCAGTACTTC. It specifies CAWSVTLAGTYEQYF.

This clone came up a few times. The chain is built from TRBV4-3 and TRBJ2-7; possibly TRBD1 for D (5 bases). V was trimmed by 2 bases and J by 7 bases, leaving 15 bases between them. CDR1 is LGHNA and CDR2 is YSLEER in the germline V gene. This CDR3 has 14 residues. CDR3 nucleotide sequence: TGCGCCAGCAGCCAATCTCCACAGGTGAGGGAGCAGTACTTC. Translating gives CASSQSPQVREQYF.